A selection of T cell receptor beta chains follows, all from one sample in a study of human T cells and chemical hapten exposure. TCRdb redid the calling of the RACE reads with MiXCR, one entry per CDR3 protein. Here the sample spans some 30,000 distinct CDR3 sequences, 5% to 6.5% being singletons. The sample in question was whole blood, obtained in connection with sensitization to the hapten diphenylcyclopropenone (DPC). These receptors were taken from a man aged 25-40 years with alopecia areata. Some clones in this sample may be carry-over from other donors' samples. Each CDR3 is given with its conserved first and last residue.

CASSQVGAGLANYGYTF,TRBJ1-2,TRBV4-3
CASSWPGQGGGYTF,TRBJ1-2,TRBV5-1
CASSYTGELFF,TRBJ2-2,TRBV18
CASSLSRDTYGYTF,TRBJ1-2,TRBV7-8
CASRYTGSEKLFF,TRBJ1-4,TRBV12-3/TRBV12-4
CSAREAGALKETQYF,TRBJ2-5,TRBV20-1
CASRRDEGYGYTF,TRBJ1-2,TRBV28
CATSDAGDRGLAKNIQYF,TRBJ2-4,TRBV24-1
CASSHQFTGDYEQYF,TRBJ2-7,TRBV3-1
CASSVVPGGLTSPDTQYF,TRBJ2-3,TRBV9
CASSQGDRALSGNTIYF,TRBJ1-3,TRBV23-1
CASSEANRGQPQHF,TRBJ1-5,TRBV6-1
CASSSTGDTGELFF,TRBJ2-2,TRBV11-1
CASREGDTEAFF,TRBJ1-1,TRBV5-4
CASSLTSPGTGELFF,TRBJ2-2,TRBV7-9
CASSFRTSGRNTDTQYF,TRBJ2-3,TRBV27
CASSPSGGEQYF,TRBJ2-7,TRBV5-1
CASSSVKGLSTYEQYF,TRBJ2-7,TRBV11-2
CSLGGGQETQYF,TRBJ2-5,TRBV29-1
CASSIFTGNYGYTF,TRBJ1-2,TRBV19
CASSPSLQAHEQYF,TRBJ2-7,TRBV6-2/TRBV6-3
CASLVSGSYEQYF,TRBJ2-7,TRBV12-3/TRBV12-4
CASSLPSGWSSYNEQFF,TRBJ2-1,TRBV7-9
CSASKGLEETQYF,TRBJ2-5,TRBV20-1
CASSLYTSGRPYEQYF,TRBJ2-7,TRBV7-9
CASSLYNSNTGELFF,TRBJ2-2,TRBV7-3
CASSYGGDTEAFF,TRBJ1-1,TRBV6-2/TRBV6-3
CASSLASNYNEQFF,TRBJ2-1,TRBV11-2
CSVEGTAQETQYF,TRBJ2-5,TRBV29-1
CASTPGRSDTQYF,TRBJ2-3,TRBV19
CASSSRDSEGYEQYF,TRBJ2-7,TRBV7-9
CASSQTEGFESPLHF,TRBJ1-6,TRBV3-2